This T cell receptor beta chain was found in a study of blood T cell repertoires in COVID-19. The overall study: There were acute and convalescent COVID-19 samples, and they came from the United States, Italy and Spain. Sample material is recorded as cDNA or gDNA derived from T cells, B-cell-depleted T cells, or PBMCs.

In the source study's methods: Nucleated cell counts were estimated from reference gene primer amplification. The method was immunoSEQ multiplex PCR; TCRdb's version includes in-frame clones alone and lacks a portion of them. The V and J calls and the clone size are those of that table, but D and trimming were determined from the DNA. Among around 110,000 clones listed, 86% were seen once. The CDR3 runs to 14 residues. Germline loops: CDR1 ENHRY, CDR2 SYGVKD. The V gene end was trimmed by 6 bases and the J gene end by 6 bases; junction bases not matched to a gene: 4. This chain uses TRBV10-3 with TRBJ1-4; 10 bases agree with TRBD1. Sequenced sample: peripheral blood. This TCR was sampled from a man in his forties or fifties with acute or convalescent COVID-19. CDR3 residues: CAIRAGTGDEKLFF. The DNA for the CDR3 is TGTGCCATCAGAGCCGGGACAGGGGATGAAAAACTGTTTTTT.